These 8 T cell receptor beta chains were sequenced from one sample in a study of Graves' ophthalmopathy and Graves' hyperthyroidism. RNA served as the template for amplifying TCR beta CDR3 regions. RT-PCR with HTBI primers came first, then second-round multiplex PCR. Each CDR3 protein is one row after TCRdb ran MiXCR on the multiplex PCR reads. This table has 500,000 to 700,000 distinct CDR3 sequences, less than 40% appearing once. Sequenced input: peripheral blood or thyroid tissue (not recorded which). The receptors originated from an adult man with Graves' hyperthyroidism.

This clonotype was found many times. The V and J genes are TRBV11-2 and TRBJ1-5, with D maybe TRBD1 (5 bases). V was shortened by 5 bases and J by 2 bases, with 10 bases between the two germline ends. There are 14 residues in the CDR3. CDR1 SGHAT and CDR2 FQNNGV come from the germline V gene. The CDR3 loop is CASSPGLGNQPQHF. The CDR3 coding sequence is TGTGCCAGCAGCCCAGGGTTGGGCAATCAGCCCCAGCATTTT.

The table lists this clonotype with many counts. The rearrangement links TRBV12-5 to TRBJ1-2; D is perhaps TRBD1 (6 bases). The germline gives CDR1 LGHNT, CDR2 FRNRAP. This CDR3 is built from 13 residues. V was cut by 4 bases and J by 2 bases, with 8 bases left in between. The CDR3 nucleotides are TGTGCTAGTGGTTACGGACAGAACTATGGCTACACCTTC. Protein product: CASGYGQNYGYTF.

CDR3 protein: CASWRAGGPDTQYF. The CDR3 region has the DNA TGTGCCAGCTGGAGGGCGGGAGGTCCAGATACGCAGTACTTC. The chain has TRBV7-9 and TRBJ2-7, with TRBD2 matching 8 bases. The CDR3 is 14 amino acids. The germline V gene has CDR1 SEHNR and CDR2 FQNEAQ (reference sequence). V was pared by 8 bases and J by 9 bases, with 15 bases of the junction left unmatched.

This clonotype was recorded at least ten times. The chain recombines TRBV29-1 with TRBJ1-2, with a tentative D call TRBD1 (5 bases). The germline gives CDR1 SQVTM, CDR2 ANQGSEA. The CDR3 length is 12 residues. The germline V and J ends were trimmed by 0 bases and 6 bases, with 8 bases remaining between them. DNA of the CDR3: TGCAGCGTTGAAGATTGGACACATGGCTACACCTTC. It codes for CSVEDWTHGYTF. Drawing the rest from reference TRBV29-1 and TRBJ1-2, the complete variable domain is SAVISQKPSRDICQRGTSLTIQCQVDSQVTMMFWYRQQPGQSLTLIATANQGSEATYESGFVIDKFPISRPNLTFSTLTVSNMSPEDSSIYLCSVEDWTHGYTFGSGTRLTVV.

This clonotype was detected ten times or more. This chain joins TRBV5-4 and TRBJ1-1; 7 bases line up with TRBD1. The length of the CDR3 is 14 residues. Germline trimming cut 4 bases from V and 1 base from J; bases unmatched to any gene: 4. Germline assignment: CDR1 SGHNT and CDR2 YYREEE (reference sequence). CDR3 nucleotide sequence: TGTGCCAGCAGCCGGGGACAGACGAACACTGAAGCTTTCTTT. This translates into CASSRGQTNTEAFF.

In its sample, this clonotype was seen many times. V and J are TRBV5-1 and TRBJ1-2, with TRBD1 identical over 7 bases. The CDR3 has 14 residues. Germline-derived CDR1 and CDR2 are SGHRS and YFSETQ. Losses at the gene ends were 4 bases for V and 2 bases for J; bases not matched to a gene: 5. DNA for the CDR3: TGCGCCAGCAGCCCGCAGGGGGGGAACTATGGCTACACCTTC. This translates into CASSPQGGNYGYTF.

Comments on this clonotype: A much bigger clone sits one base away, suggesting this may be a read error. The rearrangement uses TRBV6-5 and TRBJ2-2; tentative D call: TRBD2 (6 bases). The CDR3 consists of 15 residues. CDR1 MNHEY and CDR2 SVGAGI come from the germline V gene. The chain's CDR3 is CASRWTDTNTGGLFF. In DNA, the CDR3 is TGTGCCAGCAGGTGGACGGACACGAACACCGGGGGGCTGTTTTTT.

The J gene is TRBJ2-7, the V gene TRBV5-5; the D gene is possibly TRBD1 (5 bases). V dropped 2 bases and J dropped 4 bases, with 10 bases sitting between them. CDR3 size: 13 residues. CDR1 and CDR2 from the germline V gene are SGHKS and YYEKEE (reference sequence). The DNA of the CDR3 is TGTGCCAGCAGCTTTTTCCAGGGATACGAGCAGTACTTC. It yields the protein CASSFFQGYEQYF.